A selection of T cell receptor beta chains follows, all from one sample in a study of T cells after yellow fever vaccination. TCRdb recomputed calls from the 5' RACE reads with MiXCR, one row per CDR3 protein. The repertoire consists of about 340,000 distinct CDR3 sequences, with 8.5% to 9% occurring once and the leading ten covering about a sixth. Sequencing was performed on PBMCs, taken on the day of the first yellow fever vaccination. Receptor source: a man younger than 35 who received the YFV17D yellow fever vaccine. Each CDR3 is given with its conserved first and last residue. The order of the fields is J gene, clone size, D gene, CDR3 length, V gene, CDR3 protein, CDR3 DNA. The D gene is left open where the match is weak. A clone size is listed for some rows: how often the clone was seen (once, few, many), or a class if it is expanded.

J gene: TRBJ2-2
clone size: .
D gene: .
CDR3 length: 15
V gene: TRBV5-1
CDR3 protein: CASSFSTIQAGELFF
CDR3 DNA: TGCGCCAGCAGCTTTTCCACAATACAGGCCGGGGAGCTGTTTTTT

J gene: TRBJ1-2
clone size: .
D gene: .
CDR3 length: 14
V gene: TRBV28
CDR3 protein: CASSNLRLGYGYTF
CDR3 DNA: TGTGCCAGCAGTAACCTGAGACTGGGGTATGGCTACACCTTC

J gene: TRBJ2-4
clone size: .
D gene: TRBD1
CDR3 length: 13
V gene: TRBV5-4
CDR3 protein: CASSLTGERIQYF
CDR3 DNA: TGTGCCAGCAGCTTAACAGGGGAACGCATTCAGTACTTC

J gene: TRBJ1-1
clone size: few
D gene: .
CDR3 length: 13
V gene: TRBV7-9
CDR3 protein: CASSLVQPGGAFF
CDR3 DNA: TGTGCCAGCAGCTTAGTACAGCCAGGTGGGGCTTTCTTT

J gene: TRBJ2-1
clone size: few
D gene: .
CDR3 length: 13
V gene: TRBV11-1
CDR3 protein: CASSPQSGNEQFF
CDR3 DNA: TGTGCCAGCAGCCCCCAGTCCGGTAATGAGCAGTTCTTC

J gene: TRBJ1-1
clone size: .
D gene: TRBD1
CDR3 length: 14
V gene: TRBV10-3
CDR3 protein: CAISGDREPTEAFF
CDR3 DNA: TGTGCCATCAGTGGAGACAGGGAACCCACTGAAGCTTTCTTT

J gene: TRBJ1-1
clone size: many
D gene: .
CDR3 length: 12
V gene: TRBV5-1
CDR3 protein: CASSLQNTEAFF
CDR3 DNA: TGCGCCAGCAGCTTGCAGAACACTGAAGCTTTCTTT

J gene: TRBJ2-2
clone size: many
D gene: .
CDR3 length: 14
V gene: TRBV5-1
CDR3 protein: CASSGVYNTGELFF
CDR3 DNA: TGCGCCAGCAGCGGTGTATATAACACCGGGGAGCTGTTTTTT

J gene: TRBJ2-5
clone size: few
D gene: .
CDR3 length: 19
V gene: TRBV11-1
CDR3 protein: CASSLRGLARGPAGETQYF
CDR3 DNA: TGTGCCAGCAGCTTAAGGGGTCTAGCGAGGGGCCCCGCGGGTGAGACCCAGTACTTC

J gene: TRBJ1-1
clone size: .
D gene: .
CDR3 length: 13
V gene: TRBV10-3
CDR3 protein: CAIRRGLNTEAFF
CDR3 DNA: TGTGCCATCAGGCGGGGACTGAACACTGAAGCTTTCTTT

J gene: TRBJ2-1
clone size: few
D gene: .
CDR3 length: 16
V gene: TRBV11-2
CDR3 protein: CASSPIRGSSYNEQFF
CDR3 DNA: TGTGCCAGCAGCCCCATCCGGGGGAGCTCCTACAATGAGCAGTTCTTC

J gene: TRBJ1-6
clone size: .
D gene: .
CDR3 length: 15
V gene: TRBV7-2
CDR3 protein: CASSRPSPTRSPLHF
CDR3 DNA: TGTGCCAGCAGCCGGCCCTCGCCCACCCGATCACCCCTCCACTTT

J gene: TRBJ2-1
clone size: .
D gene: .
CDR3 length: 16
V gene: TRBV12-3/TRBV12-4
CDR3 protein: CASSFLDTGLYNEQFF
CDR3 DNA: TGTGCCAGCAGTTTTCTGGATACGGGGCTCTACAATGAGCAGTTCTTC

J gene: TRBJ2-4
clone size: .
D gene: TRBD1
CDR3 length: 13
V gene: TRBV6-6
CDR3 protein: CASSSTGTGLYYF
CDR3 DNA: TGTGCCAGCAGTTCCACCGGGACAGGCCTTTATTACTTC

J gene: TRBJ2-7
clone size: .
D gene: .
CDR3 length: 15
V gene: TRBV19
CDR3 protein: CASSSGTGISYEQYF
CDR3 DNA: TGTGCCAGTAGTTCCGGGACGGGGATCTCCTACGAGCAGTACTTC

J gene: TRBJ1-3
clone size: .
D gene: .
CDR3 length: 15
V gene: TRBV28
CDR3 protein: CASSLGGSPGNTIYF
CDR3 DNA: TGTGCCAGCAGTTTAGGGGGCAGCCCTGGAAACACCATATATTTT

J gene: TRBJ1-4
clone size: few
D gene: .
CDR3 length: 14
V gene: TRBV9
CDR3 protein: CASSVEPLGEKLFF
CDR3 DNA: TGTGCCAGCAGCGTGGAGCCTCTTGGAGAAAAACTGTTTTTT

J gene: TRBJ2-3
clone size: .
D gene: .
CDR3 length: 14
V gene: TRBV7-3
CDR3 protein: CASSPALMTDTQYF
CDR3 DNA: TGTGCCAGCAGCCCCGCCCTTATGACAGATACGCAGTATTTT

J gene: TRBJ1-1
clone size: few
D gene: TRBD1
CDR3 length: 16
V gene: TRBV7-9
CDR3 protein: CASSPDLTGTGYEAFF
CDR3 DNA: TGTGCCAGCAGCCCAGATCTCACCGGGACAGGGTACGAAGCTTTCTTT

J gene: TRBJ2-1
clone size: few
D gene: .
CDR3 length: 15
V gene: TRBV11-2
CDR3 protein: CASSRGTGAYNEQFF
CDR3 DNA: TGTGCCAGCAGCCGTGGAACAGGCGCCTACAATGAGCAGTTCTTC

J gene: TRBJ2-5
clone size: .
D gene: .
CDR3 length: 16
V gene: TRBV12-3/TRBV12-4
CDR3 protein: CASSPTPGHRKETQYF
CDR3 DNA: TGTGCCAGCAGTCCTACGCCGGGACACCGAAAAGAGACCCAGTACTTC

J gene: TRBJ1-5
clone size: .
D gene: .
CDR3 length: 12
V gene: TRBV6-2/TRBV6-3
CDR3 protein: CASSYELQPQHF
CDR3 DNA: TGTGCCAGCAGTTACGAGCTTCAGCCCCAGCATTTT

J gene: TRBJ1-5
clone size: .
D gene: TRBD1
CDR3 length: 15
V gene: TRBV7-2
CDR3 protein: CASSEGQVRNQPQHF
CDR3 DNA: TGTGCCAGCAGCGAGGGACAGGTGAGGAATCAGCCCCAGCATTTT

J gene: TRBJ2-6
clone size: few
D gene: TRBD1
CDR3 length: 17
V gene: TRBV5-1
CDR3 protein: CASRPGQGDSGANVLTF
CDR3 DNA: TGCGCCAGCAGGCCGGGACAGGGAGACTCTGGGGCCAACGTCCTGACTTTC

J gene: TRBJ2-3
clone size: few
D gene: .
CDR3 length: 14
V gene: TRBV20-1
CDR3 protein: CSARDEVWLDTQYF
CDR3 DNA: TGCAGTGCTAGGGATGAGGTTTGGTTAGATACGCAGTATTTT

J gene: TRBJ2-2
clone size: few
D gene: .
CDR3 length: 14
V gene: TRBV6-5
CDR3 protein: CASSYGWGAGELFF
CDR3 DNA: TGTGCCAGCAGTTACGGGTGGGGGGCCGGGGAGCTGTTTTTT

J gene: TRBJ2-1
clone size: .
D gene: .
CDR3 length: 10
V gene: TRBV12-3/TRBV12-4
CDR3 protein: CASGVNGQFF
CDR3 DNA: TGTGCCAGTGGAGTCAATGGGCAGTTCTTC

J gene: TRBJ2-1
clone size: few
D gene: .
CDR3 length: 16
V gene: TRBV4-1
CDR3 protein: CASSQDYVGGYNEQFF
CDR3 DNA: TGCGCCAGCAGCCAAGATTACGTAGGGGGGTACAATGAGCAGTTCTTC

J gene: TRBJ2-1
clone size: many
D gene: .
CDR3 length: 12
V gene: TRBV11-2
CDR3 protein: CASSLNRNEQFF
CDR3 DNA: TGTGCCAGCAGCCTGAACAGGAATGAGCAGTTCTTC

J gene: TRBJ1-1
clone size: few
D gene: .
CDR3 length: 14
V gene: TRBV6-2/TRBV6-3
CDR3 protein: CASSFFYGNTEAFF
CDR3 DNA: TGTGCCAGCAGTTTTTTTTACGGGAACACTGAAGCTTTCTTT

J gene: TRBJ2-2
clone size: many
D gene: TRBD1
CDR3 length: 14
V gene: TRBV12-3/TRBV12-4
CDR3 protein: CASPRQGSSGELFF
CDR3 DNA: TGTGCCAGCCCAAGACAGGGGTCGAGCGGGGAGCTGTTTTTT

J gene: TRBJ1-1
clone size: many
D gene: .
CDR3 length: 16
V gene: TRBV4-2
CDR3 protein: CASSRLGVQANTEAFF
CDR3 DNA: TGTGCCAGCAGCAGACTAGGGGTCCAGGCGAACACTGAAGCTTTCTTT

J gene: TRBJ1-5
clone size: .
D gene: TRBD1
CDR3 length: 14
V gene: TRBV12-3/TRBV12-4
CDR3 protein: CASTPTGGNQPQHF
CDR3 DNA: TGTGCCAGCACCCCTACAGGGGGCAATCAGCCCCAGCATTTT

J gene: TRBJ2-3
clone size: .
D gene: TRBD1
CDR3 length: 16
V gene: TRBV5-6
CDR3 protein: CASSLTEGASTDTQYF
CDR3 DNA: TGTGCCAGCAGCTTGACCGAGGGGGCTAGCACAGATACGCAGTATTTT

J gene: TRBJ1-5
clone size: .
D gene: .
CDR3 length: 14
V gene: TRBV12-3/TRBV12-4
CDR3 protein: CASRRDTSNQPQHF
CDR3 DNA: TGTGCCAGCCGCCGGGACACTAGCAATCAGCCCCAGCATTTT

J gene: TRBJ1-4
clone size: .
D gene: .
CDR3 length: 14
V gene: TRBV7-9
CDR3 protein: CASSFGGLGEKLFF
CDR3 DNA: TGTGCCAGCAGCTTTGGGGGGTTAGGAGAAAAACTGTTTTTT

J gene: TRBJ2-3
clone size: many
D gene: .
CDR3 length: 15
V gene: TRBV20-1
CDR3 protein: CSATQGGHPPDTQYF
CDR3 DNA: TGCAGTGCCACTCAGGGGGGACACCCTCCAGATACGCAGTATTTT

J gene: TRBJ2-3
clone size: few
D gene: .
CDR3 length: 13
V gene: TRBV20-1
CDR3 protein: CSPSAGSSDTQYF
CDR3 DNA: TGCAGTCCATCAGCGGGTAGTTCAGATACGCAGTATTTT

J gene: TRBJ1-1
clone size: few
D gene: .
CDR3 length: 15
V gene: TRBV6-5
CDR3 protein: CASSSGALGQTEAFF
CDR3 DNA: TGTGCCAGCAGTTCGGGGGCGCTGGGACAAACTGAAGCTTTCTTT

J gene: TRBJ1-1
clone size: few
D gene: .
CDR3 length: 12
V gene: TRBV18
CDR3 protein: CASSPRELEAFF
CDR3 DNA: TGTGCCAGCTCTCCTAGGGAGCTTGAAGCTTTCTTT

J gene: TRBJ2-1
clone size: .
D gene: TRBD2
CDR3 length: 14
V gene: TRBV7-2
CDR3 protein: CASSSKAGYNEQFF
CDR3 DNA: TGTGCCAGCAGCTCAAAAGCGGGATACAATGAGCAGTTCTTC

J gene: TRBJ1-5
clone size: .
D gene: .
CDR3 length: 13
V gene: TRBV7-2
CDR3 protein: CASSGMPNQPQHF
CDR3 DNA: TGTGCCAGCAGTGGGATGCCCAATCAGCCCCAGCATTTT

J gene: TRBJ1-1
clone size: few
D gene: TRBD1
CDR3 length: 14
V gene: TRBV11-2
CDR3 protein: CASSAWDRGEGAFF
CDR3 DNA: TGTGCCAGCAGCGCCTGGGACAGGGGGGAAGGGGCTTTCTTT

J gene: TRBJ2-3
clone size: few
D gene: .
CDR3 length: 15
V gene: TRBV18
CDR3 protein: CASSPGTVSTDTQYF
CDR3 DNA: TGTGCCAGCTCCCCGGGGACGGTCAGCACAGATACGCAGTATTTT